This T cell receptor beta chain stems from a study of T cell responses to AZD1222 COVID-19 vaccine. Remarks on this clone: Its specificity is not known.

General study results and limits: Across spike, vaccine-associated CD4 TCRs were found, dominant at 160-218 and 743-854.

Assay used: immunoSEQ multiplex PCR; TCRdb lists only in-frame clones, some missing. The sample holds around 120,000 clones, roughly 87% seen once. This sample comprised peripheral blood, obtained on day 0 of AZD1222 vaccination. The source of this sequence is an adult in good health.

The CDR3 here is CASSQFRTGLGNTIYF. CDR3 bases: TGTGCCAGCAGCCAATTCCGGACAGGGCTCGGAAACACCATATATTTT. The chain joins TRBV3-1 (or the pseudogene TRBV3-2) to TRBJ1-3, with 8 nucleotides matching TRBD1. The J segment lost 4 bases and the V segment lost 2 bases, leaving 7 bases of the junction unmatched. Germline values: CDR1 LGHDT, CDR2 YNNKEL (reference sequence). The CDR3 is 16 amino acids.